These T cell receptor beta chains were read from a single sample in a study of blood T cell repertoires in COVID-19. Sequencing was performed with immunoSEQ multiplex PCR; in TCRdb, only in-frame clones are kept and a portion is missing. The sample has around 61,000 clones; roughly 90% are singletons. Material: peripheral blood. Receptors were obtained from a man in his 60s with acute or convalescent COVID-19. The CDR3 runs from the conserved cysteine through the conserved F or W. The D gene is left open where the match is weak. Size is stated for part of the rows, as once, few or many counts, or as a class when the clone is expanded.

v_call	j_call	d_call	clone_size	cdr3_nt	cdr3_aa
TRBV14	TRBJ1-2	NA	NA	TGTGCCAGCAGCCCAGGGGACTATGGCTACACCTTC	CASSPGDYGYTF
TRBV4-1	TRBJ2-7	TRBD1	NA	TGCGCCAGCAGCCATTCGCAGGACAGGGGCCACGAGCAGTACTTC	CASSHSQDRGHEQYF
TRBV6-1	TRBJ1-2	NA	NA	TGTGCCAGCAGTGAAGACCTTAGCACCTACACCTTC	CASSEDLSTYTF
TRBV7-9	TRBJ1-2	NA	NA	TGTGCCAGCAGCTTCGAAAGGCAGGGTGGTGGCTACACCTTC	CASSFERQGGGYTF
TRBV5-5	TRBJ1-1	NA	NA	TGTGCCAGCACCTCGGGGGGAGACACTGAAGCTTTCTTT	CASTSGGDTEAFF
TRBV7-9	TRBJ1-3	NA	NA	TGTGCCAGCAGCTTATCGGGGAATGGAAACACCATATATTTT	CASSLSGNGNTIYF
TRBV4-1	TRBJ2-1	TRBD2	NA	TGCGCCAGCAGCCAAGATCTGGGGGGGGCCTACAATGAGCAGTTCTTC	CASSQDLGGAYNEQFF
TRBV27	TRBJ2-1	NA	NA	TGTGCCAGCAGTTTGGTTTGGAGGGTTGAGCAGTTCTTC	CASSLVWRVEQFF
TRBV5-6	TRBJ1-1	TRBD1	few	TGTGCCAGCAGCCCCGGGACAGGGAAAACTGAAGCTTTCTTT	CASSPGTGKTEAFF
TRBV19	TRBJ2-4	NA	NA	TGTGCCAGTAGTAGATTGAGTGATGCCAAAAACATTCAGTACTTC	CASSRLSDAKNIQYF
TRBV30	TRBJ1-5	TRBD1	NA	TGTGCCTGGGGGACAGTCGGAGGTAATCAGCCCCAGCATTTT	CAWGTVGGNQPQHF
TRBV7-9	TRBJ1-1	NA	once	TGTGCCAGCAGCTTAGGTGGTCGGATGGGCAGTGCGAACACTGAAGCTTTCTTT	CASSLGGRMGSANTEAFF
TRBV5-1	TRBJ2-1	TRBD2	NA	TGCGCCAGCAGCTTGGGAGCGGGGTGGAACAATGAGCAGTTCTTC	CASSLGAGWNNEQFF
TRBV9	TRBJ2-4	NA	NA	TGTGCCAGCAGCGTAGGAGGCGGAAACATTCAGTACTTC	CASSVGGGNIQYF
TRBV19	TRBJ2-5	NA	NA	TGTGCCAGTACGGCCTTTGGCGGGATGACCCAGTACTTC	CASTAFGGMTQYF
TRBV5-1	TRBJ2-5	TRBD1	once	TGCGCCAGCAGCGTTGGGGACAGCACCGAGACCCAGTACTTC	CASSVGDSTETQYF
TRBV24-1	TRBJ2-3	TRBD2	NA	TGTGCCACCAGTGAGGGGCGGGGGGGCAAAGATACGCAGTATTTT	CATSEGRGGKDTQYF
TRBV9	TRBJ1-2	NA	NA	TGTGCCAGCAATTCTGACGACAGAGCTAACTATGGCTACACCTTC	CASNSDDRANYGYTF
TRBV5-1	TRBJ2-6	NA	NA	TGCGCCAGCAGGGACAGCACAGCCGGGGCCAACGTCCTGACTTTC	CASRDSTAGANVLTF
TRBV3-1/TRBV3-2	TRBJ1-2	NA	NA	TGTGCCAGCAGCCACCTCGACCCGGGGAACTATGGCTACACCTTC	CASSHLDPGNYGYTF
TRBV3-1/TRBV3-2	TRBJ1-2	TRBD1	NA	TGTGCCAGCAGCCAAGTTACAGGGGTCGGCTATGGCTACACCTTC	CASSQVTGVGYGYTF
TRBV2	TRBJ2-7	NA	NA	TGTGCCAGCAGCGTATTTCAGGGATACGAGCAGTACTTC	CASSVFQGYEQYF
TRBV29-1	TRBJ2-5	NA	few	TGCAGCGTTGCAGGTGGTGGAGAGACCCAGTACTTC	CSVAGGGETQYF
TRBV18	TRBJ2-1	NA	NA	TGTGCCAGCTCACCCGGGTCCTGGGAGCAGTTCTTC	CASSPGSWEQFF
TRBV7-2	TRBJ1-1	NA	NA	TGTGCCAGCAGCTTAGTTTCGCAGATGAACACTGAAGCTTTCTTT	CASSLVSQMNTEAFF
TRBV4-1	TRBJ1-2	TRBD1	NA	TGCGCCAGCAGCCAAGATAAATCCGGGACAGGGGGCGCGGACTATGGCTACACCTTC	CASSQDKSGTGGADYGYTF